These 20 T cell receptor beta chains share one sample of origin, sequenced in a study of response to subunit inactivated influenza vaccine. TCRdb redid the calling of the RT-PCR reads with MiXCR, one entry per CDR3 protein. The sample has roughly 650,000 distinct CDR3 sequences, around 13% seen once; the top ten hold about 7.4%. The sample in question was PBMCs from blood, obtained less than 15 days before vaccination. The receptors were sampled from a man aged 45-65 years who received an inactivated influenza vaccine.

The J gene is TRBJ2-3, the V gene TRBV10-3, with unresolved D. The CDR3 covers 16 residues. V lost 10 bases, J lost 3 bases, and 23 bases lay in between. CDR1 is ENHRY and CDR2 is SYGVKD in the germline V gene. The CDR3 spells CATGRAPMFGTDTQYF. The CDR3 nucleotides are TGTGCCACTGGACGAGCGCCCATGTTCGGTACAGATACGCAGTATTTT.

The chain carries TRBV6-6 and TRBJ1-2; D unclear. The CDR3 consists of 13 residues. Germline CDR1 and CDR2: MNHNY and SVGAGI (reference sequence). The V end was cut by 6 bases, the J end by 3 bases, with 11 bases between. CDR3 in amino acids: CASSRTAHYGYTF. In DNA, the CDR3 is TGTGCCAGCAGCCGAACAGCCCACTATGGCTACACCTTC.

This clonotype was recorded at least ten times. J is TRBJ2-1 and V is TRBV7-9, with 10 bases lining up with TRBD2. Unmatched junction bases numbered 6, after V lost 7 bases and J lost 3 bases. This CDR3 is built from 15 residues. Germline loops: CDR1 SEHNR, CDR2 FQNEAQ (reference sequence). DNA for the CDR3: TGTGCCAGCAACCGTCTAGCGGGGGACTACAATGAGCAGTTCTTC. Amino acids: CASNRLAGDYNEQFF.

This rearrangement joins TRBV7-8 to TRBJ1-5, with D perhaps TRBD1 (5 bases). V was clipped by 2 bases and J by 0 bases, with 11 bases between them. The CDR3 extends over 16 amino acids. In germline, CDR1 is SGHVS, CDR2 FQNEAQ. DNA of the CDR3: TGTGCCAGCAGCTTAATGGGGGTCCCTAGCAATCAGCCCCAGCATTTT. Its translation is CASSLMGVPSNQPQHF.

J is TRBJ2-6 and V is TRBV20-1; D is undetermined. The CDR3 contains 14 residues. The germline CDR1 and CDR2 sequences are DFQATT and SNEGSKA (reference sequence). Trimming stripped 3 bases from V and 2 bases from J, with 8 bases between. The chain's CDR3 is CSARLGTGANVLTF. Written as DNA, the CDR3 is TGCAGTGCTAGGTTAGGCACTGGGGCCAACGTCCTGACTTTC.

This clonotype occurred many times. The V gene is TRBV11-2, the J gene TRBJ2-3; D perhaps matches TRBD1 (5 bases). V was pared by 2 bases and J by 0 bases, with 12 bases between. Germline V lookup: CDR1 SGHAT, CDR2 FQNNGV. The CDR3 loop spans 16 amino acids. The CDR3 protein is CASSLWGSSSTDTQYF. The DNA of the CDR3 is TGTGCCAGCAGCTTATGGGGCAGCTCTAGCACAGATACGCAGTATTTT.

Notes on this clonotype: At one of its ends the junction is not consistent with the germline gene, which may arise from a read error. This chain joins TRBV4-1 and TRBJ2-7, with D tentatively TRBD2 (6 bases). The CDR3 is made up of 15 amino acids. Germline assignment: CDR1 MGHRA and CDR2 YSYEKL. CDR3 sequence (DNA): TGCGCCAGCGGCCAGCCCCGCGGGACCTATTACGAGCAGTACTTC. This translates into CASGQPRGTYYEQYF.

This clonotype was counted at least ten times. The genes are TRBV12-3 or TRBV12-4 and TRBJ1-2; D remains ambiguous. The CDR3 extends over 15 amino acids. Between the trimmed V and J ends, which lost 4 bases and 5 bases, there was a span of 17 bases. The CDR3 nucleotides read TGTGCCAGCAGTTCTATCGTTGGCAGTGTATATGGCTACACCTTC. Translating it yields CASSSIVGSVYGYTF.

This clonotype showed up many times. V and J are TRBV20-1 and TRBJ2-3; 8 bases fit TRBD2. The CDR3 sequence is 14 residues long. Germline loops: CDR1 DFQATT, CDR2 SNEGSKA (reference sequence). V shed 5 bases and J 5 bases; nucleotides not matched to a gene: 9. CDR3 residues: CSADKAGALDTQYF. CDR3 DNA: TGCAGTGCTGATAAAGCGGGAGCCTTAGATACGCAGTATTTT.

This chain joins TRBV4-3 and TRBJ2-2; D possibly corresponds to TRBD1 (5 bases). Deletions cut 2 bases from V and 4 bases from J, with 11 bases between. This CDR3 has 15 residues. Germline CDR1 reads LGHNA; CDR2 reads YSLEER. For the CDR3, the DNA is TGCGCCAGCAGCCAAAAGGCAGGGATCACCGGGGAGCTGTTTTTT. Protein product: CASSQKAGITGELFF.

This clonotype came up a few times. The chain combines TRBV12-3 or TRBV12-4 with TRBJ2-7; D remains ambiguous. This CDR3 spans 13 amino acids. The V gene lost 5 bases and the J gene lost 0 bases, with 8 bases spanning the gap. Written as DNA, the CDR3 is TGTGCCAGCAGTATACTTAGCTCCTACGAGCAGTACTTC. This translates into CASSILSSYEQYF.

The CDR3 is CASSIRGRGNQPQHF. For the CDR3, the DNA is TGTGCCAGTAGTATCAGGGGGCGAGGCAATCAGCCCCAGCATTTT. This chain links TRBV19 with TRBJ1-5; 8 bases agree with TRBD1. V lost 3 bases and J lost 2; bases outside the gene matches: 3. This CDR3 spans 15 amino acids. Germline V gives CDR1 LNHDA, CDR2 SQIVND (reference sequence). Full variable domain (rest looked up from reference TRBV19 and TRBJ1-5): DGGITQSPKYLFRKEGQNVTLSCEQNLNHDAMYWYRQDPGQGLRLIYYSQIVNDFQKGDIAEGYSVSREKKESFPLTVTSAQKNPTAFYLCASSIRGRGNQPQHFGDGTRLSIL.

In its sample, this clonotype was seen a few times. This chain connects TRBV7-2 to TRBJ2-3; 12 bases fit TRBD2. Germline trimming cut 1 base from V and 8 bases from J; bases unmatched to any gene: 4. CDR1 SGHTA and CDR2 FQGNSA come from the germline V gene. CDR3 size: 15 residues. The CDR3, as DNA: TGTGCCAGCAGCTTAGGACTAGCGGGAGTGGGTACGCAGTATTTT. Translation: CASSLGLAGVGTQYF.

The V call is TRBV20-1, the J call TRBJ1-3; tentatively, D is TRBD1 (5 bases). The CDR3 extends over 15 amino acids. V was shortened by 4 bases and J by 0 bases, with 13 bases between the two germline ends. From germline, CDR1 is DFQATT and CDR2 SNEGSKA (reference sequence). The CDR3 sequence is CSAMTESYSGNTIYF. For the CDR3, the DNA is TGCAGTGCTATGACAGAGAGTTACTCTGGAAACACCATATATTTT.

Ten or more counts support this clonotype. The genes are TRBV28 and TRBJ2-2; D is unresolved. The CDR3 has 15 residues. Trimming left V 3 bases short and J 0 bases short, with 8 bases between. Germline V gene data show CDR1 as MDHEN and CDR2 as SYDVKM. CDR3 amino acids: CASSFGPPNTGELFF. Written as DNA, the CDR3 is TGTGCCAGCAGTTTTGGACCCCCGAACACCGGGGAGCTGTTTTTT.

This clonotype was counted a few times. V and J are TRBV3-1 and TRBJ2-7, with D possibly being TRBD1 (5 bases). The germline V and J ends were trimmed by 5 bases and 5 bases, with 13 bases remaining between them. Looked up from germline, CDR1 is LGHDT and CDR2 is YNNKEL (reference sequence). The CDR3 length is 13 residues. CDR3 in amino acids: CASSYLRGNEQYF. The CDR3 DNA reads as TGTGCCAGCAGCTACTTAAGGGGTAACGAGCAGTACTTC.

The V and J genes are TRBV12-3 or TRBV12-4 and TRBJ2-3, with D possibly TRBD1 on 5 matching bases. The CDR3 has 14 residues. V was trimmed by 3 bases and J by 2 bases, leaving 9 bases between them. The CDR3 reads CASSFPGITDTQYF. DNA of the CDR3: TGTGCCAGCAGTTTCCCAGGGATCACAGATACGCAGTATTTT.

The chain is built from TRBV10-3 and TRBJ1-4; TRBD1 agrees at 8 bases. The germline V gene encodes CDR1 ENHRY and CDR2 SYGVKD. Losses at the gene ends were 5 bases for V and 0 bases for J; bases not matched to a gene: 8. CDR3 length: 17 amino acids. The CDR3 DNA reads as TGTGCCATCAGTCCATCACAGGGGGTGGCAACTAATGAAAAACTGTTTTTT. Its translation: CAISPSQGVATNEKLFF.

The chain recombines TRBV28 with TRBJ1-5; no definite D call. CDR3 size: 12 residues. Germline V gene data show CDR1 as MDHEN and CDR2 as SYDVKM. V lost 5 bases and J lost 11, with 13 bases in between. In DNA form, the CDR3 reads TGTGCCAGCAGTCCCGAGCGGAGAGCCCAGCATTTT. Translation: CASSPERRAQHF.

This clonotype occurred a few times. CDR3 in amino acids: CASIYGQKETQYF. CDR3 coding DNA: TGTGCCAGCATTTATGGACAGAAAGAGACCCAGTACTTC. The chain uses TRBV6-5 and TRBJ2-5; weak D call: TRBD1 (6 bases). Germline-derived CDR1 and CDR2 are MNHEY and SVGAGI. V was clipped by 7 bases and J by 3 bases, with 12 bases between them. The CDR3 loop spans 13 amino acids.